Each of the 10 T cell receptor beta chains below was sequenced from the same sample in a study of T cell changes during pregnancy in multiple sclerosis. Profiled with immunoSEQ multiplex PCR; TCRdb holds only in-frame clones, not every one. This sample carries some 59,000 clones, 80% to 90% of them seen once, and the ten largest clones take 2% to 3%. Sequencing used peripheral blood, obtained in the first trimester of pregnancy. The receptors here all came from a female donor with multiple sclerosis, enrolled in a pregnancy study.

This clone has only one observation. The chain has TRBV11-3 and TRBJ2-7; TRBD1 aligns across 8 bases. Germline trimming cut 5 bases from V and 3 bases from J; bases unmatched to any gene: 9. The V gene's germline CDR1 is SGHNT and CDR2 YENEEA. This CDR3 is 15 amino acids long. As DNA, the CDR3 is TGTGCCAGCAGCCAGGACGGACAGGGTATCTACGAGCAGTACTTC. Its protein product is CASSQDGQGIYEQYF.

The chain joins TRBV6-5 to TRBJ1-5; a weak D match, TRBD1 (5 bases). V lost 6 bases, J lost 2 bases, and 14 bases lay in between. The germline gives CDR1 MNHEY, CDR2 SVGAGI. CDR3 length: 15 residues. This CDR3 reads CASSFRTGGNQPQHF. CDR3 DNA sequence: TGTGCCAGCAGCTTCCGGACGGGGGGCAATCAGCCCCAGCATTTT.

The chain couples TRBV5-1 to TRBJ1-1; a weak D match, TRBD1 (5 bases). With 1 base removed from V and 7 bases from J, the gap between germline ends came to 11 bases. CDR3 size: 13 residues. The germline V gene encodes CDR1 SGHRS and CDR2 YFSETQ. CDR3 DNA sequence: TGCGCCAGCAGCTTGACGATGACAGTTGAAGCTTTCTTT. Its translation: CASSLTMTVEAFF.

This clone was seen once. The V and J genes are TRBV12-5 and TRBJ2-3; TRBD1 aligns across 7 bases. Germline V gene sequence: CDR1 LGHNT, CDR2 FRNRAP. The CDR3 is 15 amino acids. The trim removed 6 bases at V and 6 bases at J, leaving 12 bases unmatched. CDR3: CASGPRIDRVDTQYF. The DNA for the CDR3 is TGTGCTAGTGGCCCCCGAATTGACAGGGTTGATACGCAGTATTTT.

Here the CDR3 reads CASSLTGETEAFF. DNA for the CDR3: TGTGCCAGCAGCTTGACGGGGGAAACTGAAGCTTTCTTT. The chain employs TRBV5-4 and TRBJ1-1; D might be TRBD1 (5 bases). Trimming pared 1 base from V and 5 bases from J, leaving 9 bases between. CDR1 is SGHNT, CDR2 YYREEE, per germline (reference sequence). The CDR3 sequence is 13 residues long.

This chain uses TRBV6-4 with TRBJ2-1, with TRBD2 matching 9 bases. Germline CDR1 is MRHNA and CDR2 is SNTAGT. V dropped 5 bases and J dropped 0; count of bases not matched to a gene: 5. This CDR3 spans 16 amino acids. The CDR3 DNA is TGTGCCAGCAGTCCCCTAGCGGGAAGCTCCTACAATGAGCAGTTCTTC. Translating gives CASSPLAGSSYNEQFF.

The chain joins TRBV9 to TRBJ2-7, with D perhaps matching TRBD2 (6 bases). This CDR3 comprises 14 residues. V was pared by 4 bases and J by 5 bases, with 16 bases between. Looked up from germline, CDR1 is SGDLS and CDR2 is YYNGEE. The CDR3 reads CASSRTPASDEQYF. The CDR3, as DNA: TGTGCCAGCAGCCGCACCCCGGCTAGCGACGAGCAGTACTTC. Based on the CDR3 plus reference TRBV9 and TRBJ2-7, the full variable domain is DSGVTQTPKHLITATGQRVTLRCSPRSGDLSVYWYQQSLDQGLQFLIQYYNGEERAKGNILERFSAQQFPDLHSELNLSSLELGDSALYFCASSRTPASDEQYFGPGTRLTVT.

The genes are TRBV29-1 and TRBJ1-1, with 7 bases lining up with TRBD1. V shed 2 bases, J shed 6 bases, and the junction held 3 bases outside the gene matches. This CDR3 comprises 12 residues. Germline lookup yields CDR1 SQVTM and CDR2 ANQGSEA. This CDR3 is CSVELTGPEAFF. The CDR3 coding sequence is TGCAGCGTTGAATTGACAGGGCCTGAAGCTTTCTTT.

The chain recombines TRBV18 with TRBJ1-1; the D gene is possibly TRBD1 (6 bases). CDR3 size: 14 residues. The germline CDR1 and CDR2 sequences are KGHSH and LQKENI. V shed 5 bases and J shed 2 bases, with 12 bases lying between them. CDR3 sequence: CASSSGQFNTEAFF. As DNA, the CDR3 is TGTGCCAGCTCATCTGGACAGTTTAACACTGAAGCTTTCTTT.

DNA of the CDR3: TGTGCCAGCAGCCGTAGGGGGCGCCAAGAGACCCAGTACTTC. Its translation: CASSRRGRQETQYF. This chain links TRBV6-6 with TRBJ2-5; 7 nucleotides align to TRBD1. Trimming removed 6 bases from V and 1 base from J; junction bases left unmatched: 5. Germline CDR1 reads MNHNY; CDR2 reads SVGAGI (reference sequence). CDR3 length: 14 residues.